This TCR beta chain originates from a study of T cell clonality in common variable immunodeficiency. This clone was found a few times. Its antigen remains unidentified. The CDR3 end falls 3 residues outside the read, so it is completed with the germline J gene. Per germline, CDR1 DFQATT and CDR2 SNEGSKA (reference sequence). The CDR3 extends over 14 amino acids. V lost 2 bases, J lost 4 bases, and 5 bases stayed unmatched. Points from the study as a whole: Reportedly, TCR beta sequences from common variable immunodeficiency showed fewer deletions and N-nucleotide insertions. CVID subjects showed higher TCRbeta clonality than healthy controls.

Sequencing was performed with immunoSEQ multiplex PCR; in TCRdb, only in-frame clones are kept and a portion is missing. The sample yields around 15,000 clones, without any singletons. This TCR was recovered from a human donor with common variable immunodeficiency. This chain joins TRBV20-1 and TRBJ1-5, with TRBD1 identical over 7 bases. The sequenced sample was peripheral blood mononuclear cells. The part of the CDR3 DNA that was read is TGCAGTGCTAGACCCGGACAGGTTAATCAGCCC. Amino acids: CSARPGQVNQP. The whole CDR3 sequence is CSARPGQVNQPQHF.